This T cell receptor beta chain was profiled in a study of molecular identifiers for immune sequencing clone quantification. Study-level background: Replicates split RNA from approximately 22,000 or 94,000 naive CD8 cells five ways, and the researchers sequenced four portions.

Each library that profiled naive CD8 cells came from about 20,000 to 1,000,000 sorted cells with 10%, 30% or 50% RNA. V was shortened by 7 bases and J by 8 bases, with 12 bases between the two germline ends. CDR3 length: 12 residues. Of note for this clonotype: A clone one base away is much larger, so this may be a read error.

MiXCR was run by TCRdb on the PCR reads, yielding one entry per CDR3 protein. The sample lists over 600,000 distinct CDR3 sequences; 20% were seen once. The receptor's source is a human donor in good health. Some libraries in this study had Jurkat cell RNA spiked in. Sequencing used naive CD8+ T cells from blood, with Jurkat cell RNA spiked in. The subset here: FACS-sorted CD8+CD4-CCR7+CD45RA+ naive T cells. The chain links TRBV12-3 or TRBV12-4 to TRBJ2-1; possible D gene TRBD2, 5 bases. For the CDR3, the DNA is TGTGCCAGCATTACTGTTAGCGATGAGCAGTTCTTC. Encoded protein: CASITVSDEQFF.